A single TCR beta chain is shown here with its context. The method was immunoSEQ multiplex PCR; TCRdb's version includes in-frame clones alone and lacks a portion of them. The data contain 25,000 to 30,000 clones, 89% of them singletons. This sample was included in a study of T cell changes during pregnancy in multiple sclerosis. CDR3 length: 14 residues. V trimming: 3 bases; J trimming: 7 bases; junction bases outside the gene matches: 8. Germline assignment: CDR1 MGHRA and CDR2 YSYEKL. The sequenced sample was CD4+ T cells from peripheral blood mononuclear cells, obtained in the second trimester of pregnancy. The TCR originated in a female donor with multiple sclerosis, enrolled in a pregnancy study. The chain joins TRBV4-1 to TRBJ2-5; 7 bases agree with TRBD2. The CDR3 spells CASSHREGEGTQYF. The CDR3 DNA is TGCGCCAGCAGCCATCGGGAAGGGGAGGGGACCCAGTACTTC.